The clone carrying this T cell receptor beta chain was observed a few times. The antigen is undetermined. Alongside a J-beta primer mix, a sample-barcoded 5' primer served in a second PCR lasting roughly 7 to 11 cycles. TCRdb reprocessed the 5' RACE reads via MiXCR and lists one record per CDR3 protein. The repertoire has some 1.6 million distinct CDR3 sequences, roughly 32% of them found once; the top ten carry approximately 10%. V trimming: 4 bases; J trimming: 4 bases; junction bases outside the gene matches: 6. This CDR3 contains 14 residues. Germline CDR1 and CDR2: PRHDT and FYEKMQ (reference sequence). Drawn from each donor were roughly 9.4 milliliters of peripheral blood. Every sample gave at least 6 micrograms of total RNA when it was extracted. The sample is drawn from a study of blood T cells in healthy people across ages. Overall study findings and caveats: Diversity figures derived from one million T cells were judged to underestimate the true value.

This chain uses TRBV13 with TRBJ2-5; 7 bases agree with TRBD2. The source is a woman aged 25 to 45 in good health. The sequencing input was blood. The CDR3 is CASSYRDYSETQYF. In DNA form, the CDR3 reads TGTGCCAGCAGCTATCGGGACTATTCAGAGACCCAGTACTTC.